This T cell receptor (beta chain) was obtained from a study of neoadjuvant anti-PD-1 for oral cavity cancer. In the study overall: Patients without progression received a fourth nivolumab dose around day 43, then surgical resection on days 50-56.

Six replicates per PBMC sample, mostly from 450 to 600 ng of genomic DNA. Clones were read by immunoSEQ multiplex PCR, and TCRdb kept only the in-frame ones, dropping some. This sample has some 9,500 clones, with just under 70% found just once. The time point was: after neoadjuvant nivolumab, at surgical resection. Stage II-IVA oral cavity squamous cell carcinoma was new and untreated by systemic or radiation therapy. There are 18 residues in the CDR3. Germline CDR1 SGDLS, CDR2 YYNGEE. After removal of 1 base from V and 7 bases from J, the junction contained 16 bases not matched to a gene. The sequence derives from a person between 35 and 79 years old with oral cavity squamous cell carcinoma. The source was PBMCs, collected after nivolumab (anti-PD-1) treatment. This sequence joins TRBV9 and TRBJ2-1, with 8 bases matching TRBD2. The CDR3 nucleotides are TGTGCCAGCAGCGTAAAGGACGGGGGGGCCATGGAGAGAAATGAGCAGTTCTTC. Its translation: CASSVKDGGAMERNEQFF.